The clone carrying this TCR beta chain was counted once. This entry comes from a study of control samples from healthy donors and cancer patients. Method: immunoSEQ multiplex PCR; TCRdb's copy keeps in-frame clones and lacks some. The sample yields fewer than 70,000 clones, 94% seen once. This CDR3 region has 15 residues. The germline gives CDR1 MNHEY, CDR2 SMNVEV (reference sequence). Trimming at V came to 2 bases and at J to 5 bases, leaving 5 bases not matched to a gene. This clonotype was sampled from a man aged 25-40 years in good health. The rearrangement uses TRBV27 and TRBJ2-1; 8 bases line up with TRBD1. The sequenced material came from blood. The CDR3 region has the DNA TGTGCCAGCAGTTTAGGACAGGGCAGAAACAATGAGCAGTTCTTC. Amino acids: CASSLGQGRNNEQFF.